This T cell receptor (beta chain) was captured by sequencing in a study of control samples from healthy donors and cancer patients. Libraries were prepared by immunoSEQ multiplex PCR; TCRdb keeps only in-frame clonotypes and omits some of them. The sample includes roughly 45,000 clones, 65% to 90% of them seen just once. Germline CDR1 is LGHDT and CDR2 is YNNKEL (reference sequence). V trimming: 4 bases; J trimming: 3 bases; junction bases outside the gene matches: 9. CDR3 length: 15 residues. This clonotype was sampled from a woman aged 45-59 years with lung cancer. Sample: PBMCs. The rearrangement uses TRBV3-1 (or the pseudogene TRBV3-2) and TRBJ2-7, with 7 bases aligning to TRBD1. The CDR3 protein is CASSRVQGQFYEQYF. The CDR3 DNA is TGTGCCAGCAGCCGAGTCCAGGGACAGTTCTACGAGCAGTACTTC.